These T cell receptor beta chains were read from a single sample in a study of blood T cells in healthy people across ages. TCRdb recomputed calls from the 5' RACE reads with MiXCR, one row per CDR3 protein. The sample lists roughly 700,000 distinct CDR3 sequences, 20% to 25% seen once, with 9.4% in the top ten. This same sample was also part of a study on T cells of mothers and their children.

The source material was blood. The receptors were gathered from a boy younger than 18 in good health. The CDR3 runs from the conserved cysteine through the conserved F or W. The order of the fields is CDR3 length, D gene, V gene, J gene, clone size, CDR3 protein, CDR3 DNA. The D gene is left open where the match is weak. Only part of the rows carry a size: once, few, many, or a class if the clone is expanded.

len: 15; d_gene: TRBD1; v_gene: TRBV5-1; j_gene: TRBJ2-5; abundance: -; CDR3aa: CASSLVPGGDETQYF; CDR3nt: TGCGCCAGCAGCTTGGTGCCAGGGGGCGATGAGACCCAGTACTTC
len: 16; d_gene: TRBD2; v_gene: TRBV6-1; j_gene: TRBJ2-4; abundance: -; CDR3aa: CASSETGSGSSDIQYF; CDR3nt: TGTGCCAGCAGTGAAACGGGGAGCGGGAGTTCGGACATTCAGTACTTC
len: 16; d_gene: -; v_gene: TRBV18; j_gene: TRBJ1-3; abundance: few; CDR3aa: CASSTDRRQGGNTIYF; CDR3nt: TGTGCCAGCTCAACCGACAGGCGGCAAGGTGGAAACACCATATATTTT
len: 14; d_gene: -; v_gene: TRBV29-1; j_gene: TRBJ1-4; abundance: few; CDR3aa: CSVESGGVNEKLFF; CDR3nt: TGCAGCGTTGAGAGTGGAGGGGTTAATGAAAAACTGTTTTTT
len: 15; d_gene: -; v_gene: TRBV12-3/TRBV12-4; j_gene: TRBJ2-1; abundance: -; CDR3aa: CASSYGTKAYNEQFF; CDR3nt: TGTGCCAGCAGTTACGGGACGAAAGCCTACAATGAGCAGTTCTTC
len: 14; d_gene: -; v_gene: TRBV4-1; j_gene: TRBJ2-7; abundance: once; CDR3aa: CASSPTADLYEQYF; CDR3nt: TGCGCCAGCAGCCCGACAGCCGACCTCTACGAGCAGTACTTC
len: 13; d_gene: -; v_gene: TRBV7-2; j_gene: TRBJ2-5; abundance: few; CDR3aa: CASSLPLWETQYF; CDR3nt: TGTGCCAGCAGCTTGCCCCTCTGGGAGACCCAGTACTTC
len: 13; d_gene: TRBD1; v_gene: TRBV27; j_gene: TRBJ1-1; abundance: few; CDR3aa: CASWDRDLAEAFF; CDR3nt: TGTGCCAGCTGGGACAGGGATCTCGCTGAAGCTTTCTTT
len: 18; d_gene: -; v_gene: TRBV10-3; j_gene: TRBJ2-3; abundance: -; CDR3aa: CTISVRPSLAGSTDTQYF; CDR3nt: TGTACCATCAGCGTGAGACCATCCCTCGCTGGCAGCACAGATACGCAGTATTTT
len: 18; d_gene: -; v_gene: TRBV4-2; j_gene: TRBJ2-1; abundance: -; CDR3aa: CASSQDWPAARSYNEQFF; CDR3nt: TGTGCCAGCAGCCAAGATTGGCCAGCGGCGAGGTCTTACAATGAGCAGTTCTTC
len: 15; d_gene: -; v_gene: TRBV7-9; j_gene: TRBJ2-1; abundance: -; CDR3aa: CASSIRDSLRYEQFF; CDR3nt: TGTGCCAGCAGCATCCGGGACTCCCTGCGCTATGAGCAGTTCTTC
len: 14; d_gene: -; v_gene: TRBV25-1; j_gene: TRBJ2-5; abundance: -; CDR3aa: CASSARDVQETQYF; CDR3nt: TGTGCCAGCAGTGCTAGGGACGTACAAGAGACCCAGTACTTC
len: 14; d_gene: -; v_gene: TRBV20-1; j_gene: TRBJ2-5; abundance: -; CDR3aa: CSARSRAGWETQYF; CDR3nt: TGCAGTGCTAGGTCCAGGGCGGGATGGGAGACCCAGTACTTC
len: 13; d_gene: TRBD1; v_gene: TRBV7-9; j_gene: TRBJ2-1; abundance: -; CDR3aa: CATPGQGYNEQFF; CDR3nt: TGTGCCACCCCGGGACAGGGCTACAATGAGCAGTTCTTC
len: 15; d_gene: -; v_gene: TRBV4-2; j_gene: TRBJ2-7; abundance: -; CDR3aa: CASSQVFASSYEQYF; CDR3nt: TGTGCCAGCAGCCAAGTTTTCGCCAGCTCCTACGAGCAGTACTTC
len: 15; d_gene: -; v_gene: TRBV28; j_gene: TRBJ2-5; abundance: -; CDR3aa: CAGLTPRQKKETQYF; CDR3nt: TGTGCCGGCCTTACTCCGAGACAGAAAAAAGAGACCCAGTACTTC
len: 14; d_gene: -; v_gene: TRBV10-3; j_gene: TRBJ2-1; abundance: few; CDR3aa: CAISTPGAYNEQFF; CDR3nt: TGTGCCATCAGTACCCCCGGGGCCTACAATGAGCAGTTCTTC
len: 14; d_gene: TRBD1; v_gene: TRBV29-1; j_gene: TRBJ1-4; abundance: -; CDR3aa: CSVFTGQGNEKLFF; CDR3nt: TGCAGCGTGTTCACCGGACAGGGAAATGAAAAACTGTTTTTT
len: 14; d_gene: -; v_gene: TRBV29-1; j_gene: TRBJ2-5; abundance: -; CDR3aa: CSVEAGSSWETQYF; CDR3nt: TGCAGCGTTGAGGCTGGTTCTAGTTGGGAGACCCAGTACTTC
len: 13; d_gene: -; v_gene: TRBV20-1; j_gene: TRBJ2-4; abundance: -; CDR3aa: CSARVLVENIQYF; CDR3nt: TGCAGTGCTAGAGTACTAGTCGAAAACATTCAGTACTTC
len: 14; d_gene: -; v_gene: TRBV24-1; j_gene: TRBJ2-3; abundance: -; CDR3aa: CATSLGAGPDTQYF; CDR3nt: TGTGCCACCAGTTTGGGGGCTGGGCCAGATACGCAGTATTTT
len: 20; d_gene: TRBD2; v_gene: TRBV11-1; j_gene: TRBJ2-1; abundance: -; CDR3aa: CASRRIGVKRSGSSYNEQFF; CDR3nt: TGTGCCAGCAGACGAATAGGGGTTAAGAGGAGCGGGAGCTCCTACAATGAGCAGTTCTTC
len: 15; d_gene: TRBD1; v_gene: TRBV15; j_gene: TRBJ2-7; abundance: -; CDR3aa: CATSPPGTGKNEQYF; CDR3nt: TGTGCCACCAGCCCCCCCGGGACAGGGAAAAACGAGCAGTACTTC
len: 14; d_gene: -; v_gene: TRBV15; j_gene: TRBJ1-1; abundance: few; CDR3aa: CATSRRPLRGEAFF; CDR3nt: TGTGCCACCAGCAGACGTCCCCTCAGGGGTGAAGCTTTCTTT
len: 15; d_gene: TRBD2; v_gene: TRBV7-2; j_gene: TRBJ2-3; abundance: few; CDR3aa: CASNTGTSYLDTQYF; CDR3nt: TGTGCCAGCAACACCGGGACTAGCTATTTGGATACGCAGTATTTT
len: 15; d_gene: -; v_gene: TRBV7-9; j_gene: TRBJ1-1; abundance: many; CDR3aa: CASSFVLGGNTEAFF; CDR3nt: TGTGCCAGCAGCTTCGTCCTCGGGGGAAACACTGAAGCTTTCTTT
len: 16; d_gene: -; v_gene: TRBV11-2; j_gene: TRBJ2-1; abundance: -; CDR3aa: CASSLDLRGSYAEQFF; CDR3nt: TGTGCCAGCAGCTTAGATCTAAGAGGGAGTTACGCTGAGCAGTTCTTC
len: 13; d_gene: -; v_gene: TRBV20-1; j_gene: TRBJ1-1; abundance: few; CDR3aa: CSASHAINTEAFF; CDR3nt: TGCAGTGCTAGTCACGCAATAAACACTGAAGCTTTCTTT
len: 11; d_gene: -; v_gene: TRBV5-1; j_gene: TRBJ2-5; abundance: medium-sized; CDR3aa: CASSLEETQYF; CDR3nt: TGTGCCAGCAGCTTAGAAGAGACCCAGTACTTC
len: 14; d_gene: -; v_gene: TRBV7-2; j_gene: TRBJ2-7; abundance: -; CDR3aa: CASSSEGSSYEQYF; CDR3nt: TGTGCCAGCAGCTCCGAGGGGTCCTCCTACGAGCAGTACTTC
len: 14; d_gene: -; v_gene: TRBV7-2; j_gene: TRBJ2-2; abundance: few; CDR3aa: CASSPLMASGELFF; CDR3nt: TGTGCCAGCAGCCCCCTTATGGCCTCAGGGGAGCTGTTTTTT
len: 16; d_gene: -; v_gene: TRBV6-2/TRBV6-3; j_gene: TRBJ2-1; abundance: -; CDR3aa: CASSPLGDPGENEQFF; CDR3nt: TGTGCCAGCAGTCCCCTTGGGGACCCCGGGGAGAATGAGCAGTTCTTC
len: 14; d_gene: -; v_gene: TRBV20-1; j_gene: TRBJ2-1; abundance: few; CDR3aa: CSARGGRAGDEQFF; CDR3nt: TGCAGTGCTAGAGGTGGACGGGCCGGCGATGAGCAGTTCTTC
len: 16; d_gene: TRBD1; v_gene: TRBV10-3; j_gene: TRBJ2-3; abundance: -; CDR3aa: CAISQTTGAPSDTQYF; CDR3nt: TGTGCCATCAGCCAAACGACAGGGGCCCCCTCAGATACGCAGTATTTT
len: 14; d_gene: TRBD2; v_gene: TRBV29-1; j_gene: TRBJ2-1; abundance: few; CDR3aa: CSVEGLAGVFEQFF; CDR3nt: TGCAGCGTTGAAGGACTAGCGGGAGTTTTTGAGCAGTTCTTC
len: 15; d_gene: TRBD2; v_gene: TRBV7-9; j_gene: TRBJ2-3; abundance: few; CDR3aa: CANSRLAGDTDTQYF; CDR3nt: TGTGCCAACAGCAGACTAGCGGGGGATACAGATACGCAGTATTTT
len: 15; d_gene: TRBD2; v_gene: TRBV7-7; j_gene: TRBJ2-2; abundance: few; CDR3aa: CASSSGLAGAGELFF; CDR3nt: TGTGCTAGCAGCTCGGGACTAGCGGGAGCCGGGGAGCTGTTTTTT
len: 15; d_gene: -; v_gene: TRBV12-3/TRBV12-4; j_gene: TRBJ2-1; abundance: few; CDR3aa: CASSHRDHLYNEQFF; CDR3nt: TGTGCCAGCAGTCATCGGGACCATCTGTACAATGAGCAGTTCTTC
len: 12; d_gene: -; v_gene: TRBV27; j_gene: TRBJ2-2; abundance: few; CDR3aa: CASSLPGGELFF; CDR3nt: TGTGCCAGCAGTTTACCCGGCGGGGAGCTGTTTTTT
len: 15; d_gene: -; v_gene: TRBV12-3/TRBV12-4; j_gene: TRBJ2-5; abundance: -; CDR3aa: CASSPFRGPGETQYF; CDR3nt: TGTGCCAGCAGCCCATTTCGGGGACCCGGGGAGACCCAGTACTTC
len: 15; d_gene: -; v_gene: TRBV11-2; j_gene: TRBJ2-5; abundance: -; CDR3aa: CASSAGKGPQETQYF; CDR3nt: TGTGCCAGCAGCGCCGGAAAGGGCCCCCAAGAGACCCAGTACTTC
len: 14; d_gene: -; v_gene: TRBV11-2; j_gene: TRBJ2-4; abundance: -; CDR3aa: CASSTTPYAEFGHF; CDR3nt: TGTGCCAGCAGCACCACGCCTTACGCGGAATTCGGACACTTC
len: 16; d_gene: TRBD1; v_gene: TRBV12-3/TRBV12-4; j_gene: TRBJ1-5; abundance: few; CDR3aa: CASSFDWTGANQPQHF; CDR3nt: TGTGCCAGCAGTTTCGATTGGACAGGAGCCAATCAGCCCCAGCATTTT
len: 16; d_gene: TRBD1; v_gene: TRBV6-6; j_gene: TRBJ1-5; abundance: -; CDR3aa: CASSYPSGQGYQPQHF; CDR3nt: TGTGCCAGCAGTTATCCGTCGGGACAGGGTTATCAGCCCCAGCATTTT
len: 15; d_gene: -; v_gene: TRBV9; j_gene: TRBJ2-5; abundance: -; CDR3aa: CASSVGGGRQEAQYF; CDR3nt: TGTGCCAGCAGCGTAGGAGGGGGGCGCCAGGAGGCCCAGTACTTC
len: 17; d_gene: TRBD1; v_gene: TRBV7-2; j_gene: TRBJ2-2; abundance: -; CDR3aa: CASSSRATGTNTGELFF; CDR3nt: TGTGCCAGCAGCTCACGTGCGACAGGGACGAACACCGGGGAGCTGTTTTTT
len: 16; d_gene: -; v_gene: TRBV7-6; j_gene: TRBJ2-1; abundance: few; CDR3aa: CASSLREGGGYNEQFF; CDR3nt: TGTGCCAGCAGCTTACGGGAAGGTGGGGGATACAATGAGCAGTTCTTC
len: 13; d_gene: TRBD2; v_gene: TRBV20-1; j_gene: TRBJ2-5; abundance: many; CDR3aa: CSAGRTSKETQYF; CDR3nt: TGCAGTGCGGGAAGGACTAGCAAAGAGACCCAGTACTTC
len: 13; d_gene: -; v_gene: TRBV20-1; j_gene: TRBJ1-1; abundance: -; CDR3aa: CSARASRNTEAFF; CDR3nt: TGCAGTGCTAGAGCTTCACGTAACACTGAAGCTTTCTTT
len: 17; d_gene: TRBD2; v_gene: TRBV7-6; j_gene: TRBJ2-2; abundance: -; CDR3aa: CASSLVDRSGTTGELFF; CDR3nt: TGTGCCAGCAGCTTAGTCGACCGTAGCGGGACCACCGGGGAGCTGTTTTTT
len: 14; d_gene: -; v_gene: TRBV7-8; j_gene: TRBJ2-5; abundance: -; CDR3aa: CASSISGMQETQYF; CDR3nt: TGTGCCAGCAGCATATCAGGGATGCAAGAGACCCAGTACTTC
len: 14; d_gene: -; v_gene: TRBV29-1; j_gene: TRBJ2-1; abundance: -; CDR3aa: CSAVLAEKWDEQFF; CDR3nt: TGCAGCGCCGTCCTGGCGGAGAAGTGGGATGAGCAGTTCTTC
len: 16; d_gene: TRBD1; v_gene: TRBV19; j_gene: TRBJ1-4; abundance: few; CDR3aa: CASSGDRDRDNEKLFF; CDR3nt: TGTGCCAGTAGTGGGGACCGGGACAGGGATAATGAAAAACTGTTTTTT
len: 15; d_gene: TRBD1; v_gene: TRBV24-1; j_gene: TRBJ2-1; abundance: few; CDR3aa: CATRPRQGVDNEQFF; CDR3nt: TGTGCCACCAGGCCAAGACAGGGGGTCGACAATGAGCAGTTCTTC